This TCR beta chain was sequenced for a study of sequential checkpoint blockade in melanoma. Study as a whole: First-line arms were nivolumab then ipilimumab, or the reverse, randomized 1:1.

The CDR3 has 15 amino acids. Germline lookup yields CDR1 SGHDT and CDR2 YYEEEE. V was shortened by 5 bases and J by 0 bases, with 9 bases between the two germline ends. This clone appeared a single time. Measured with immunoSEQ multiplex PCR; TCRdb has only the in-frame clones, and not every one. The sample includes under 20,000 clones, around two thirds seen only once; the top ten take 12%. The treatment: randomized to nivolumab then ipilimumab (arm A) or the reverse (arm B). The sequence was collected from a human donor with melanoma. Sequenced material: CD8+ T cells sorted from blood (inferred from file names), taken from a patient given nivolumab and ipilimumab in sequence. The chain combines TRBV5-6 with TRBJ2-6, with D possibly being TRBD1 (5 bases). CDR3 nucleotides: TGTGCCAGCAGACCTCAGGGCTCTGGGGCCAACGTCCTGACTTTC. Residues: CASRPQGSGANVLTF.